The sample holds a few counts of the clone carrying this T cell receptor (beta chain). Its antigen remains unidentified. This entry is derived from a study of naive and memory T cell subsets. Points from the study as a whole: Over 85% of naive TCR sequences appeared only once after error correction, unlike memory subsets.

Two oligonucleotides, mixed equimolar, formed the beta constant-region primer covering TRBC1 and TRBC2. From the UMI-ligation and nested PCR reads, TCRdb called clonotypes with MiXCR, one entry per CDR3 protein. The sample consists of about 90,000 distinct CDR3 sequences, around 7% of them appearing once. V lost 4 bases to trimming and J lost 7 bases; unmatched junction nucleotides: 13. This CDR3 has 15 residues. Germline V lookup: CDR1 SGHDT, CDR2 YYEEEE. The sequence was obtained from a human donor in good health. Sequencing was performed on central memory CD4+ T cells from blood. The V gene is TRBV5-6, the J gene TRBJ1-2; 7 nucleotides line up with TRBD1. CDR3 sequence: CASSTYRGDLGGYTF. The CDR3 nucleotides read TGTGCCAGCAGCACCTACAGGGGCGACTTGGGTGGCTACACCTTC.